This TCR beta chain emerged from a study of blood T cell repertoires in COVID-19. Study overall: Donors in the United States, Italy and Spain gave samples during acute or convalescent COVID-19. From T cells, B-cell-depleted T cells, or PBMCs came the material, which was cDNA or gDNA.

The CDR3 runs to 13 residues. Germline lookup yields CDR1 SGHTA and CDR2 FQGNSA. V lost 8 bases, J lost 4 bases, and 7 bases stayed unmatched. Sequencing was performed with immunoSEQ multiplex PCR; in TCRdb, only in-frame clones are kept and a portion is missing. This table holds around 57,000 clones, more than 75% found once. The chain combines TRBV7-2 with TRBJ2-5; 7 positions agree with TRBD1. This sequence originates from a man aged 50-59 years with active COVID-19. Sequencing was carried out using peripheral blood. The CDR3 sequence is CASSRGRRETQYF. CDR3 sequence (DNA): TGTGCCAGCTCTAGGGGGCGCAGAGAGACCCAGTACTTC.